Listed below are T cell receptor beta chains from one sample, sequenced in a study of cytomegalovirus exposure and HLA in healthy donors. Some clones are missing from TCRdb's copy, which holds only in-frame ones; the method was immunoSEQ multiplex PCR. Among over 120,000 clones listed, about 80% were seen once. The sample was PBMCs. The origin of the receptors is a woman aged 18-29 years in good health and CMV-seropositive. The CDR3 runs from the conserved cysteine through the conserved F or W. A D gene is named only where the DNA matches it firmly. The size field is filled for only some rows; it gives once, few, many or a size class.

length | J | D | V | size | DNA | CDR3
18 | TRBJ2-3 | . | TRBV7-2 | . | TGTGCCAGCAGCGCCGGGGGAGGGCGGGGGCCCCGCACAGATACGCAGTATTTT | CASSAGGGRGPRTDTQYF
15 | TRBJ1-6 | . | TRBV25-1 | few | TGTGCCAGCAGTGAGGCCCCCTCGGAGAGTTCACCCCTCCACTTT | CASSEAPSESSPLHF
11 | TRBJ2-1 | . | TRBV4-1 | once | TGCGCCAGCAGCCAAGGACTAGTAAGGTTCTTC | CASSQGLVRFF
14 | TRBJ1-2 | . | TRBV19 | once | TGTGCCAGTAGTATGGCAGGGTTCAACTATGGCTACACCTTC | CASSMAGFNYGYTF
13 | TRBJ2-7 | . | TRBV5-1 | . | TGCGCCAGCAGCACGAACAGGGCAGGTGAGCAGTACTTC | CASSTNRAGEQYF
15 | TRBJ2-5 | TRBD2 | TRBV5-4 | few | TGTGCCAGCAGCGCAAAGCGGGACCGCCAAGAGACCCAGTACTTC | CASSAKRDRQETQYF
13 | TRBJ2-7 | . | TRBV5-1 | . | TGCGCCAGCAGTCTTGCCGAGGTCGGCGAGCAGTACTTC | CASSLAEVGEQYF
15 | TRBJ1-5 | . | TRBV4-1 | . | TGCGCCAGCAGCCAAGAACTGGCAGGGCGGCAGCCCCAGCATTTT | CASSQELAGRQPQHF
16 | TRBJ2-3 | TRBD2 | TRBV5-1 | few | TGCGCCAGCAGCTTGGCCGGCGGGGGGATCACAGATACGCAGTATTTT | CASSLAGGGITDTQYF
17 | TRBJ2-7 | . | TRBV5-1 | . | TGCGCCAGCAGCTTGCTTAGCCCGGGACTGGGACCCTACGAGCAGTACTTC | CASSLLSPGLGPYEQYF
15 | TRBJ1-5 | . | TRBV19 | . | TGTGCCAGTAGTATAGTCACGCGGGGAAATCAGCCCCAGCATTTT | CASSIVTRGNQPQHF
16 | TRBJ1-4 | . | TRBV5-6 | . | TGTGCCAGCAGCTTGGCGTGGGGTGGAGGGAATGAAAAACTGTTTTTT | CASSLAWGGGNEKLFF
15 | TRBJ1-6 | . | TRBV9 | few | TGTGCCAGCAGCATTACCCCGGAGGGGAATTCACCCCTCCACTTT | CASSITPEGNSPLHF
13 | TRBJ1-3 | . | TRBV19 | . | TGTGCCAGTACCCCGGTAGCTGGAAACACCATATATTTT | CASTPVAGNTIYF
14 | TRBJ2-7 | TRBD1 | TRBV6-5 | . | TGTGCCAGCAGTAACCCGACAGGGAGCGCCGAGCAGTACTTC | CASSNPTGSAEQYF
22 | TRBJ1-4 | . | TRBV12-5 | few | TGTGCTAGTTCTTTTCGACCGCCATCGACTGGAAGGGGGGGTCTAACTAATGAAAAACTGTTTTTT | CASSFRPPSTGRGGLTNEKLFF
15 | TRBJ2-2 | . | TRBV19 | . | TGTGCCAGTAGTATCACGCTAGCGAGCACCGGGGAGCTGTTTTTT | CASSITLASTGELFF
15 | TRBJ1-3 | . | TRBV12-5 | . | TGTGCTAGTGGTTTGGTAGGGGGCTCTGGAAACACCATATATTTT | CASGLVGGSGNTIYF
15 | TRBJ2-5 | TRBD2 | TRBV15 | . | TGTGCCACCAGCAGATACGGGGGGGACGGAGAGACCCAGTACTTC | CATSRYGGDGETQYF
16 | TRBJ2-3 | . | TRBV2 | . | TGTGCCAGCAGAAGGTCCGAAGAGGTCCAAACCGATACGCAGTATTTT | CASRRSEEVQTDTQYF
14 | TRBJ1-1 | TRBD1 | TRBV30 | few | TGTGCCTGGAAGCGGACAGGGGCGGGAGGTGAAGCTTTCTTT | CAWKRTGAGGEAFF
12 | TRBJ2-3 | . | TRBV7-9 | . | TGTGCCGACTCGACAGCCACAGATACGCAGTATTTT | CADSTATDTQYF
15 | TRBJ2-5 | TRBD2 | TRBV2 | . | TGTGCCAGCAGGGGGACTAGCGGGGGGAAAGAGACCCAGTACTTC | CASRGTSGGKETQYF
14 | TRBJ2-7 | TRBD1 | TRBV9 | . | TGTGCCAGCAGCTTAGGACAGGGCTCCTACGAGCAGTACTTC | CASSLGQGSYEQYF
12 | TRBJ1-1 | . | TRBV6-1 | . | TGTGCCAGCAGGGAATTACAGTGGCGAGCTTTCTTT | CASRELQWRAFF
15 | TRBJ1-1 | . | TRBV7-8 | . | TGTGCCAGCAGCTTAGCTTTCCTCACAGGGACTGAAGCTTTCTTT | CASSLAFLTGTEAFF
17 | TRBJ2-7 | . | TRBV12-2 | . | TGTGCAAGTCGCGATGTGATCGGACAGAGACTAACCTACGAGCAGTACTTC | CASRDVIGQRLTYEQYF
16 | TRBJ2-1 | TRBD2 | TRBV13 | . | TGTGCCAGCAGCTTAGGTAGCGGGGGGGCCTACAATGAGCAGTTCTTC | CASSLGSGGAYNEQFF
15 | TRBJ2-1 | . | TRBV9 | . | TGTGCCAGCAGCGGCTTGCTGAGCTCCTACAATGAGCAGTTCTTC | CASSGLLSSYNEQFF
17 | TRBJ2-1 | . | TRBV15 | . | TGTGCCACCAGCAGCCAGAGGGGGGGCTTATCTTTCAATGAGCAGTTCTTC | CATSSQRGGLSFNEQFF
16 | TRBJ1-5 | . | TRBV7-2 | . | TGTGCCAGCAGCTTAGGGGTACGGGGGAGGAATCAGCCCCAGCATTTT | CASSLGVRGRNQPQHF
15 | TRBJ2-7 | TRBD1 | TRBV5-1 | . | TGCGCCAGCAGCTTGGACGGACAGGGGGTTAACGAGCAGTACTTC | CASSLDGQGVNEQYF
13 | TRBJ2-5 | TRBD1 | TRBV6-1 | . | TGTGCCAGCAGTGTTGGGACAGAAGAGACCCAGTACTTC | CASSVGTEETQYF
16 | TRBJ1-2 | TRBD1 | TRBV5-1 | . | TGCGCCAGCAGCCCCGGACAGGGTAGATGGCTTTTTGGCTACACCTTC | CASSPGQGRWLFGYTF
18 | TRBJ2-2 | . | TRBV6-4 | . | TGTGCCAGCAGTGACCCGGAGTTATCGGGGGTTGACACCGGGGAGCTGTTTTTT | CASSDPELSGVDTGELFF
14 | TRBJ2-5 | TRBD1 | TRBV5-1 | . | TGCGCCAGCAGCGACGCAGGGGGCGCGGAGACCCAGTACTTC | CASSDAGGAETQYF
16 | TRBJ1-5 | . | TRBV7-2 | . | TGTGCCAGCAGCTTAGTCTGGACAGATTCGGGTCAGCCCCAGCATTTT | CASSLVWTDSGQPQHF
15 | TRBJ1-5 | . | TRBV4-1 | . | TGCGCCAGCAGCCAAGAGAGGGGGACCAGTCAGCCCCAGCATTTT | CASSQERGTSQPQHF
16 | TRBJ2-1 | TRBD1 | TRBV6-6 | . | TGTGCCAGCAGTTCCGAACAGGGGGCTAGTTACAATGAGCAGTTCTTC | CASSSEQGASYNEQFF
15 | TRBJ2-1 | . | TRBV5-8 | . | TGTGCCAGCAAAAATCGGGGAGTGGAATACAATGAGCAGTTCTTC | CASKNRGVEYNEQFF
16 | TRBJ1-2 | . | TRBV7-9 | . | TGTTCCAGCAGCTTTGACGATTCCGAGGGAGTATTTGGCTACACCTTC | CSSSFDDSEGVFGYTF
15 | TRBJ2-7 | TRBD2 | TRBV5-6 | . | TGTGCCAGCAGCTTGGCGGCGGGGGTAGGCTACGAGCAGTACTTC | CASSLAAGVGYEQYF
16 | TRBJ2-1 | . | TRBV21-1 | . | TGTGCCAGCTCGGAACTCAGGGGAAAGAGTTACAATGAGCAGTTCTTC | CASSELRGKSYNEQFF
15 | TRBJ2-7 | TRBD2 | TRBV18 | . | TGTGCCAGCTCATCGACTAGCGGAAGCTCCTACGAGCAGTACTTC | CASSSTSGSSYEQYF
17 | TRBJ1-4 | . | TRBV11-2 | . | TGTGCCAGCACGGGTGTACAGGCCCTAAAGAATAATGAAAAACTGTTTTTT | CASTGVQALKNNEKLFF
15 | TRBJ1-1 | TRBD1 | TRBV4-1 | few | TGTGCCAGCAGCCAAGAAATTACAGGGGGGACTGAAGCTTTCTTT | CASSQEITGGTEAFF
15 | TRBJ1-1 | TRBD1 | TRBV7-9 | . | TGTGCCAGCAGCTCCCGACAGGGCCCGAACACTGAAGCTTTCTTT | CASSSRQGPNTEAFF
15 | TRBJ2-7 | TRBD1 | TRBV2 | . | TGTGCCAGCAAGGGACAGGGAGGGGGGGACTACGAGCAGTACTTC | CASKGQGGGDYEQYF
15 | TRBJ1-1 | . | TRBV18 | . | TGTGCCAGCTCACCACGTACAGATATGAACACTGAAGCTTTCTTT | CASSPRTDMNTEAFF
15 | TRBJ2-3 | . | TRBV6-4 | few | TGTGCCAGCAGTGAGGAACAGGCTAGCACAGATACGCAGTATTTT | CASSEEQASTDTQYF
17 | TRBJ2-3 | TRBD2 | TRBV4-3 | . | TGCGCCAGCAGCCAAGGAAGTGGCCGGGGGGGCACAGATACGCAGTATTTT | CASSQGSGRGGTDTQYF
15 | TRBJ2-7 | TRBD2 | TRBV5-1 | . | TGCGCCAGCAGCTTGACTAGCGGGGGACCCTACGAGCAGTACTTC | CASSLTSGGPYEQYF
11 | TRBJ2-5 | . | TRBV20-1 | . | TGCAGTGCGACAGACCAAGAGACCCAGTACTTC | CSATDQETQYF
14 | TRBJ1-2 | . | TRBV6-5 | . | TGTGCCAGCTCTATGGGGGCCGCTAACTATGGCTACACCTTC | CASSMGAANYGYTF
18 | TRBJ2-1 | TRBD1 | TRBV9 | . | TGTGCCAGCAAGGTTGGGACAGGGGGTCCCGTTGCCTACAATGAGCAGTTCTTC | CASKVGTGGPVAYNEQFF
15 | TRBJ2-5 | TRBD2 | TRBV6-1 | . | TGTGCCAGCTACCCCCGGACTAGGGGCCAAGAGACCCAGTACTTC | CASYPRTRGQETQYF
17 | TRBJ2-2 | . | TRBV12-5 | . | TGTGCTAGTGGTTTGGTAGGGGGAACAGTGGGGTCCGGGGAGCTGTTTTTT | CASGLVGGTVGSGELFF
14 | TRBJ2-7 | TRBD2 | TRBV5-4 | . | TGTGCCAGCAGCTTGACTAGCGGTTCCTACGAGCAGTACTTC | CASSLTSGSYEQYF
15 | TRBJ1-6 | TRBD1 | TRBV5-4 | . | TGTGCCAGCAGCTTACTGGACAGGGGAGTTTCACCCCTCCACTTT | CASSLLDRGVSPLHF
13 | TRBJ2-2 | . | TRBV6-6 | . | TGTGCCAGCAGTTACTCGACGGGCGGGGAGCTGTTTTTT | CASSYSTGGELFF